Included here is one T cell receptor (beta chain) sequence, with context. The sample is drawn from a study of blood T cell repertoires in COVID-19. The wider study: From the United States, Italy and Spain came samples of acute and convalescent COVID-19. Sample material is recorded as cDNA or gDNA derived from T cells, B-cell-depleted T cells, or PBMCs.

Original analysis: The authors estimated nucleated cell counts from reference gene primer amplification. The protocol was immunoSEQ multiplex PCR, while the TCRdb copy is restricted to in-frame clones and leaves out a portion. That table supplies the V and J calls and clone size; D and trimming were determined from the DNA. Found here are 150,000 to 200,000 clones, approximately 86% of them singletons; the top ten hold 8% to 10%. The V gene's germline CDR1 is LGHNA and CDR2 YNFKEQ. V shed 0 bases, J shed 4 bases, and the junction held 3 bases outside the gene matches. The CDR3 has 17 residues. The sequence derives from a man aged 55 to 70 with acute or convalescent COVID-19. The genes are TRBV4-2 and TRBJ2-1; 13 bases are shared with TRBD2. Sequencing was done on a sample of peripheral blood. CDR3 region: CASSQEGTSGAYNEQFF. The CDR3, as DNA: TGTGCCAGCAGCCAAGAAGGGACTAGCGGGGCATACAATGAGCAGTTCTTC.